The sequence of this TCR beta chain was determined in a study of CD8+ T cells in alopecia areata. V was clipped by 1 base and J by 0 bases, with 10 bases between them. Per germline, CDR1 SQVTM and CDR2 ANQGSEA. The CDR3 loop spans 15 amino acids. Stated treatment: oral pan-JAK inhibitor, 5-10 mg twice daily. Collection of lesional scalp punch biopsies and peripheral blood was performed in alopecia areata patients. cDNA serving as the sequencing template came from extracted, reverse transcribed RNA. The repertoire was sequenced with immunoSEQ multiplex PCR; TCRdb's copy has only in-frame clones and lacks some. The table records around 270,000 clones, 58% of them present only once.

This clonotype was sampled from a human donor with alopecia areata. The chain is built from TRBV29-1 and TRBJ1-5, with TRBD1 as a possible D gene (5 bases). The sample was CD4+ T cells sorted from blood, taken at week 24, from a patient treated with tofacitinib. This CDR3 is CSVEVGGNSNQPQHF. CDR3 nucleotides: TGCAGCGTTGAAGTGGGGGGAAATAGCAATCAGCCCCAGCATTTT.